Given below is one TCR beta chain in context. As yet, its antigen is unknown. This entry is derived from a study of cytotoxic CD8 clonotypes in ibrutinib-treated CLL. Study details: Productive templates averaged about 230,000 per sample, and productive rearrangements some 96,000. Study-level findings and limits: Clonality (at baseline) was higher than in age-matched healthy donors and tracked circulating CD8+ T-cell counts.

This CDR3 is built from 14 residues. V shed 4 bases and J 5 bases; nucleotides not matched to a gene: 7. Germline V gene sequence: CDR1 SGHVS, CDR2 FNYEAQ. Libraries were prepared by immunoSEQ multiplex PCR; TCRdb keeps only in-frame clonotypes and omits some of them. The sample records around 310,000 clones, approximately 80% being singletons. The genes are TRBV7-6 and TRBJ2-7; TRBD2 matches at 8 bases. The sequencing here drew on PBMCs, taken before ibrutinib treatment. The TCR originated in a human donor with chronic lymphocytic leukemia. The CDR3 region is CASSSRTSPHEQYF. The CDR3 DNA reads as TGTGCCAGCAGCTCGAGGACTAGCCCCCACGAGCAGTACTTC.